The 32 T cell receptor beta chains given below trace back to one sample, sequenced in a study of T cell repertoires in cytomegalovirus infection. TCRdb reprocessed the reads with MiXCR, giving one entry per CDR3 protein. This table holds 200,000 or so distinct CDR3 sequences, roughly a fifth found once. Sequenced sample: PBMCs. Every receptor here comes from a human donor in good health (CMV status not recorded). Some clones in this sample may be carry-over from other donors' samples.

This clonotype was counted ten times or more. The chain is built from TRBV7-2 and TRBJ1-2, with 9 bases lining up with TRBD1. CDR1 is SGHTA and CDR2 is FQGNSA in the germline V gene. V lost 6 bases and J lost 5; bases outside the gene matches: 10. This CDR3 is 15 amino acids long. The CDR3 DNA is TGTGCCAGCAGTTCCCCCGGGACAGGGACGTATGGCTACACCTTC. It specifies CASSSPGTGTYGYTF.

This clonotype was found many times. This chain connects TRBV7-6 to TRBJ2-3, with D perhaps being TRBD1 or TRBD2 (5 bases each). The CDR3 spans 16 residues. CDR1 is SGHVS and CDR2 is FNYEAQ in the germline V gene. V was trimmed by 6 bases and J by 2 bases, leaving 18 bases between them. Here the CDR3 reads CASRPPRGLSTDTQYF. The CDR3 coding sequence is TGTGCCAGCAGACCTCCCCGGGGCCTGTCCACAGATACGCAGTATTTT.

The chain recombines TRBV6-5 with TRBJ2-7; 7 bases match TRBD2. Germline V lookup: CDR1 MNHEY, CDR2 SVGAGI. With 2 bases clipped from V and 2 bases from J, the junction kept 6 bases outside the gene matches. This CDR3 contains 15 residues. For the CDR3, the DNA is TGTGCCAGCAGTTACGGGATGGGGGGGACCTACGAGCAGTACTTC. This encodes CASSYGMGGTYEQYF.

The chain uses TRBV11-2 and TRBJ2-7; 10 bases fit TRBD2. V dropped 6 bases and J dropped 1; count of bases not matched to a gene: 6. The CDR3 totals 15 residues. CDR1 is SGHAT, CDR2 FQNNGV, per germline. The CDR3 loop reads CASRPSGRGSYEQYF. The DNA of the CDR3 is TGTGCCAGCAGACCTAGCGGGAGAGGTTCCTACGAGCAGTACTTC. The whole variable domain, remainder taken from reference TRBV11-2 and TRBJ2-7, is EAGVAQSPRYKIIEKRQSVAFWCNPISGHATLYWYQQILGQGPKLLIQFQNNGVVDDSQLPKDRFSAERLKGVDSTLKIQPAKLEDSAVYLCASRPSGRGSYEQYFGPGTRLTVT.

The chain recombines TRBV6-2 or TRBV6-3 with TRBJ2-1, with no clear D. CDR1 and CDR2 from the germline V gene are MNHEY and SVGEGT. Trimming took off 6 bases at V and 13 bases at J, with 13 bases between the two ends. There are 11 residues in the CDR3. CDR3 coding DNA: TGTGCCAGCAGCTCTACCTTTCAACAGTTCTTC. Its protein product is CASSSTFQQFF.

CDR3 sequence: CASNRRTDSYTDTQYF. The CDR3 DNA is TGTGCCAGCAATCGTCGGACGGACTCGTACACAGATACGCAGTATTTT. V gene TRBV28 combines with J gene TRBJ2-3; D possibly corresponds to TRBD2 (5 bases). V was trimmed by 7 bases and J by 2 bases, leaving 19 bases between them. Germline V lookup: CDR1 MDHEN, CDR2 SYDVKM. The CDR3 loop spans 16 amino acids.

This clonotype was seen at least ten times. This chain uses TRBV6-1 with TRBJ1-2; no reliable D call. The CDR3 loop spans 13 amino acids. Germline values: CDR1 MNHNS, CDR2 SASEGT. Trimming pared 5 bases from V and 2 bases from J, leaving 9 bases between. In DNA form, the CDR3 reads TGTGCCAGCAGTCTAGCAACCAACTATGGCTACACCTTC. Translated, it gives CASSLATNYGYTF.

This rearrangement joins TRBV5-1 to TRBJ2-3; 12 positions agree with TRBD1. This CDR3 has 16 amino acids. With 4 bases clipped from V and 3 bases from J, the junction kept 6 bases outside the gene matches. CDR1 SGHRS and CDR2 YFSETQ come from the germline V gene. CDR3 sequence: CASSRPGQGATDTQYF. In DNA form, the CDR3 reads TGCGCCAGCAGCCGACCGGGACAGGGGGCGACAGATACGCAGTATTTT. Full variable domain (outside the CDR3, taken from reference TRBV5-1 and TRBJ2-3): KAGVTQTPRYLIKTRGQQVTLSCSPISGHRSVSWYQQTPGQGLQFLFEYFSETQRNKGNFPGRFSGRQFSNSRSEMNVSTLELGDSALYLCASSRPGQGATDTQYFGPGTRLTVL.

This clonotype was seen a few times. The V gene is TRBV20-1, the J gene TRBJ2-5; 9 bases are shared with TRBD1. Germline values: CDR1 DFQATT, CDR2 SNEGSKA (reference sequence). This CDR3 has 13 residues. Trimming cost V 4 bases and J 5 bases; bases outside gene matches: 5. CDR3 region: CSAKQGARETQYF. The CDR3 DNA sequence: TGCAGTGCTAAACAGGGGGCGAGGGAGACCCAGTACTTC.

The gene calls are TRBV20-1 and TRBJ1-2; D is possibly TRBD1 (6 bases). In germline, CDR1 is DFQATT, CDR2 SNEGSKA (reference sequence). This CDR3 is built from 14 residues. With 3 bases removed from V and 5 bases from J, the gap between germline ends came to 16 bases. CDR3 sequence: CSARSGASWYGYTF. CDR3 DNA sequence: TGCAGTGCTAGGTCAGGGGCCTCTTGGTATGGCTACACCTTC.

The V call is TRBV9, the J call TRBJ2-5, with 7 positions matching TRBD2. CDR1 is SGDLS, CDR2 YYNGEE, per germline. The CDR3 loop spans 17 amino acids. The J segment lost 2 bases and the V segment lost 1 base, leaving 11 bases of the junction unmatched. This chain's CDR3 is CASSVTPGTGGQETQYF. The CDR3 DNA sequence: TGTGCCAGCAGCGTAACCCCCGGGACGGGGGGTCAAGAGACCCAGTACTTC. Supplemented by reference TRBV9 and TRBJ2-5, the full variable domain reads DSGVTQTPKHLITATGQRVTLRCSPRSGDLSVYWYQQSLDQGLQFLIQYYNGEERAKGNILERFSAQQFPDLHSELNLSSLELGDSALYFCASSVTPGTGGQETQYFGPGTRLLVL.

Details on this clonotype: This may be a read error: a much more frequent sequence differs by one nucleotide. This chain joins TRBV7-2 and TRBJ1-2, with TRBD1 matching 7 bases. This CDR3 has 14 amino acids. CDR1 SGHTA and CDR2 FQGNSA come from the germline V gene. The J segment lost 10 bases and the V segment lost 7 bases, leaving 15 bases of the junction unmatched. DNA for the CDR3: TGTGCCAGCACGGGACAGCCCGCGAAGGGTGTCTACACCTTC. Translation gives CASTGQPAKGVYTF.

This clonotype has more than one count but fewer than ten. CDR3 DNA sequence: TGTGCCAGCAGCCCTTCAGGGAACTCCTACAATGAGCAGTTCTTC. As protein: CASSPSGNSYNEQFF. The rearrangement uses TRBV12-3 or TRBV12-4 and TRBJ2-1, with D possibly matching TRBD1 (5 bases). The ends were cut back, 6 bases at V and 0 bases at J, with 12 bases in the middle. This CDR3 is 15 amino acids long.

This clonotype was found many times. CDR3 protein: CASSLSAGTSGYSYNEQFF. CDR3 DNA sequence: TGTGCCAGCAGCTTAAGCGCTGGGACTAGCGGGTACTCCTACAATGAGCAGTTCTTC. The chain has TRBV11-2 and TRBJ2-1, with 12 bases fitting TRBD2. This CDR3 contains 19 residues. Per germline, CDR1 SGHAT and CDR2 FQNNGV. Trimming took 2 bases from V and 0 from J; bases not matched to a gene: 8.

This clonotype was counted many times. CDR3 sequence (DNA): TGTGCCAGCAGTTTAGCTCTCGGGGGGAACACTGAAGCTTTCTTT. Amino acids: CASSLALGGNTEAFF. The chain employs TRBV12-3 or TRBV12-4 and TRBJ1-1, with D possibly matching TRBD1 (5 bases). V was pared by 0 bases and J by 1 base, with 9 bases between. The CDR3 has 15 residues.

This clonotype has a handful of counts. The V gene is TRBV5-5, the J gene TRBJ2-5, with a tentative D call TRBD1 (6 bases). CDR3 length: 14 amino acids. Deletions cut 2 bases from V and 5 bases from J, with 13 bases between. Per germline, CDR1 SGHKS and CDR2 YYEKEE (reference sequence). CDR3 protein: CASSFTGHGETQYF. The CDR3 DNA reads as TGTGCCAGCAGCTTTACAGGGCACGGGGAGACCCAGTACTTC.

This clonotype was seen a handful of times. The gene calls are TRBV19 and TRBJ2-2; a possible D gene is TRBD2 (6 bases). This CDR3 spans 15 amino acids. V shed 7 bases and J shed 7 bases, with 19 bases lying between them. Germline values: CDR1 LNHDA, CDR2 SQIVND (reference sequence). The CDR3 DNA sequence: TGTGCCAGTACCCGGGACTCGGAACATCACGGGGAGCTGTTTTTT. Translated, it gives CASTRDSEHHGELFF.

The chain combines TRBV5-1 with TRBJ1-2; 8 nucleotides match TRBD1. The germline V gene has CDR1 SGHRS and CDR2 YFSETQ. Trimming cost V 2 bases and J 3 bases; bases outside gene matches: 3. There are 14 residues in the CDR3. CDR3 bases: TGCGCCAGCAGCTTATCGGGACAGGACTATGGCTACACCTTC. Translating it yields CASSLSGQDYGYTF.

This clonotype has a count of ten or more. DNA for the CDR3: TGTGCCAGCAGCTTAGAGCCTGGTCGGGCGAATTCACCCCTCCACTTT. It specifies CASSLEPGRANSPLHF. This rearrangement joins TRBV7-2 to TRBJ1-6; no clear D gene. Per germline, CDR1 SGHTA and CDR2 FQGNSA. The V and J ends lost 1 base and 7 bases respectively, with 14 bases between them. The CDR3 extends over 16 amino acids. Variable domain in full (rest from reference TRBV7-2 and TRBJ1-6): GAGVSQSPSNKVTEKGKDVELRCDPISGHTALYWYRQSLGQGLEFLIYFQGNSAPDKSGLPSDRFSAERTGGSVSTLTIQRTQQEDSAVYLCASSLEPGRANSPLHFGNGTRLTVT.

In its sample, this clonotype was seen many times. The genes are TRBV7-2 and TRBJ2-7; TRBD2 might be the D (6 bases). The germline CDR1 and CDR2 sequences are SGHTA and FQGNSA. V was trimmed by 4 bases and J by 4 bases, leaving 14 bases between them. The CDR3 runs 14 residues. CDR3 sequence (DNA): TGTGCCAGCAGCTCACTAGCTCCGACTTACGAGCAGTACTTC. It specifies CASSSLAPTYEQYF.

This clonotype was observed at least ten times. The V and J genes are TRBV2 and TRBJ2-2; no clear D. V was shortened by 7 bases and J by 3 bases, with 6 bases between the two germline ends. Per germline, CDR1 SNHLY and CDR2 FYNNEI. The CDR3 has 12 amino acids. The CDR3 nucleotides are TGTGCCAGCACGAGAGACACCGGGGAGCTGTTTTTT. Translation gives CASTRDTGELFF.

The chain couples TRBV25-1 to TRBJ1-1; 10 bases align to TRBD1. The length of the CDR3 is 17 residues. Losses at the gene ends were 3 bases for V and 4 bases for J; bases not matched to a gene: 11. Germline CDR1 reads MGHDK; CDR2 reads SYGVNS. The CDR3 DNA follows: TGTGCCAGCAGTGAGGAGAAGGACAGGGGGTCGGTCACTGAAGCTTTCTTT. Translation: CASSEEKDRGSVTEAFF.

This clonotype was detected a few times. The J gene is TRBJ2-2, the V gene TRBV6-4; D is undetermined. Germline values: CDR1 MRHNA, CDR2 SNTAGT. The CDR3 extends over 15 amino acids. V lost 2 bases and J 5 bases, leaving 12 bases between the germline ends. This CDR3 reads CASSDGLVGTGELFF. CDR3 in DNA: TGTGCCAGCAGTGACGGGCTAGTCGGGACCGGGGAGCTGTTTTTT.

This clonotype was observed at least ten times. The rearrangement links TRBV7-3 to TRBJ1-1, with 8 bases aligning to TRBD1. The CDR3 length is 13 residues. Germline CDR1 and CDR2: SGHTA and FQGTGA. Trimming took 5 bases from V and 12 from J; bases not matched to a gene: 11. In DNA form, the CDR3 reads TGTGCCAGCAGCCTAAGACAGGGGAGGAGGACTTTCTTT. It is translated as CASSLRQGRRTFF.

This clonotype was seen more than once but under ten times. The genes are TRBV12-3 or TRBV12-4 and TRBJ1-1; TRBD1 might be the D (6 bases). Trimming pared 7 bases from V and 3 bases from J, leaving 15 bases between. The CDR3 sequence is 14 residues long. The CDR3 protein is CASILGGRDTEAFF. The CDR3 bases are TGTGCCAGCATCCTGGGGGGGCGGGACACTGAAGCTTTCTTT.

The chain combines TRBV5-4 with TRBJ2-3; D is perhaps TRBD2 (5 bases). Germline assignment: CDR1 SGHNT and CDR2 YYREEE (reference sequence). The V and J ends lost 0 bases and 3 bases respectively, with 11 bases between them. CDR3 size: 15 residues. The CDR3 sequence: CASSLVATGTDTQYF. The CDR3 DNA reads as TGTGCCAGCAGCTTGGTGGCCACGGGGACAGATACGCAGTATTTT.

In this sample, this clonotype turned up a few times. The chain carries TRBV19 and TRBJ2-6; no reliable D call. V lost 10 bases, J lost 2 bases, and 6 bases lay in between. This CDR3 comprises 12 residues. CDR1 and CDR2 from the germline V gene are LNHDA and SQIVND (reference sequence). Here the CDR3 reads CATGAGANVLTF. The CDR3 nucleotides are TGTGCCACCGGAGCTGGGGCCAACGTCCTGACTTTC.

This clonotype was seen many times. V and J are TRBV23-1 and TRBJ2-1; no clear D. TRBV23-1 is designated an ORF whose function remains uncertain. Trimming cost V 2 bases and J 7 bases, with 6 bases left between them. There are 12 residues in the CDR3. CDR3 sequence: CASSQEVNEQFF. The CDR3 DNA follows: TGCGCCAGCAGTCAAGAGGTTAATGAGCAGTTCTTC.

This chain connects TRBV7-2 to TRBJ1-2; TRBD1 matches 10 bases. CDR1 is SGHTA, CDR2 FQGNSA, per germline. This CDR3 contains 14 residues. J gave up 6 bases and V 5 bases, and 6 bases lay outside the gene matches. The CDR3 sequence is CASSPQTGGNGYTF. The CDR3 nucleotides are TGTGCCAGCAGCCCCCAGACAGGGGGCAATGGCTACACCTTC.

This clonotype was seen only a few times. J is TRBJ2-7 and V is TRBV12-3 or TRBV12-4, with 7 bases aligning to TRBD2. The CDR3 loop spans 14 amino acids. V gave up 2 bases and J gave up 5 bases; unmatched junction bases: 6. The CDR3 here is CASSLLAGRDEQYF. The CDR3 nucleotides are TGTGCCAGCAGTTTATTAGCGGGTAGAGACGAGCAGTACTTC.

This clonotype was counted a single time. V gene TRBV15 combines with J gene TRBJ2-5; D uncertain. Looked up from germline, CDR1 is LNHNV and CDR2 is YYDKDF (reference sequence). Trimming left V 0 bases short and J 5 bases short, with 19 bases between. The length of the CDR3 is 17 residues. The chain's CDR3 is CATSRDLPSFLLETQYF. In DNA form, the CDR3 reads TGTGCCACCAGCAGAGACCTCCCCTCTTTTCTCTTGGAGACCCAGTACTTC. The full variable domain, in which reference TRBV15 and TRBJ2-5 provide the parts outside the CDR3, is DAMVIQNPRYQVTQFGKPVTLSCSQTLNHNVMYWYQQKSSQAPKLLFHYYDKDFNNEADTPDNFQSRRPNTSFCFLDIRSPGLGDTAMYLCATSRDLPSFLLETQYFGPGTRLLVL.

This clonotype was observed at least ten times. The rearrangement uses TRBV12-3 or TRBV12-4 and TRBJ1-5, with unresolved D. Trimming took 2 bases from V and 6 from J, leaving 8 bases between them. The CDR3 length is 13 residues. CDR3 DNA: TGTGCCAGCAGTTTATACAGCCGTCAGCCCCAGCATTTT. This codes for CASSLYSRQPQHF.